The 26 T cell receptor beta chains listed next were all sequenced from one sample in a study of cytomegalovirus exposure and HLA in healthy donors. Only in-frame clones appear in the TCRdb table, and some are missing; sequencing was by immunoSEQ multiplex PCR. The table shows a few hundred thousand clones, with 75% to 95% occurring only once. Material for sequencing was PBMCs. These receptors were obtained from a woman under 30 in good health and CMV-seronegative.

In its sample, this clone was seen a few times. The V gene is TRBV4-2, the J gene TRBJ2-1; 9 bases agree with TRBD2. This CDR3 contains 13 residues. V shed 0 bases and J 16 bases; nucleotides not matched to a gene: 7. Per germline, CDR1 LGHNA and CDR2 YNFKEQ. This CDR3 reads CASSQDVGGRDFF. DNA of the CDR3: TGTGCCAGCAGCCAAGATGTTGGCGGGAGGGATTTCTTC.

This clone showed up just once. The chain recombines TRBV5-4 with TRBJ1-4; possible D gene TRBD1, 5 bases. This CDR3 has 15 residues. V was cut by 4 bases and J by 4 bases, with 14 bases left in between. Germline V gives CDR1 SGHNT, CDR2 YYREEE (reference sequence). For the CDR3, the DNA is TGTGCCAGCAGCCGCCTCGACAGAGATAATGAAAAACTGTTTTTT. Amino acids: CASSRLDRDNEKLFF.

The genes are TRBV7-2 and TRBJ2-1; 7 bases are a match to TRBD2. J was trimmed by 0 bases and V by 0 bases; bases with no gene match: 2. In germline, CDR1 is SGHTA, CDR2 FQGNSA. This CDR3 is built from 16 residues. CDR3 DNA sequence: TGTGCCAGCAGCTTAGCACTAGCGAGCTCCTACAATGAGCAGTTCTTC. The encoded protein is CASSLALASSYNEQFF.

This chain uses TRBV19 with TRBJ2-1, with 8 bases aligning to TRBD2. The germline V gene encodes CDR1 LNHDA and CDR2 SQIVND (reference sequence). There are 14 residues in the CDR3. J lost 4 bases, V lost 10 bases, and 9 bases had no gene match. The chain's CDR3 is CATKRETSYNEQFF. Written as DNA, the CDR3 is TGTGCCACAAAGCGGGAGACGTCTTACAATGAGCAGTTCTTC.

CDR3 sequence: CASSFRGTGNTIYF. The CDR3 nucleotides are TGTGCCAGCAGTTTCAGGGGGACTGGAAACACCATATATTTT. The rearrangement uses TRBV27 and TRBJ1-3, with 7 bases fitting TRBD1. This CDR3 comprises 14 residues. The trim removed 3 bases at V and 2 bases at J, leaving 1 base unmatched. Germline V CDR1 and CDR2: MNHEY, SMNVEV (reference sequence).

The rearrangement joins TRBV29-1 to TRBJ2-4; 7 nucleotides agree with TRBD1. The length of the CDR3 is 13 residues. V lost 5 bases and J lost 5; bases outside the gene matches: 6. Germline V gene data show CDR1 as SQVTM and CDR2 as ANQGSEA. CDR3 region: CSVIRDSQNIQYF. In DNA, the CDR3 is TGCAGCGTTATCCGGGACAGTCAAAACATTCAGTACTTC.

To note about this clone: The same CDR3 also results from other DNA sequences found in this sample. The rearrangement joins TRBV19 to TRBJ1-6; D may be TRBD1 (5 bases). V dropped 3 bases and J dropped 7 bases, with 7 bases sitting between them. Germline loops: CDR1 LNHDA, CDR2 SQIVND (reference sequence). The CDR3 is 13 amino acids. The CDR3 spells CASSITGNSPLHF. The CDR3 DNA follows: TGTGCCAGTAGTATTACAGGAAATTCACCCCTCCACTTT.

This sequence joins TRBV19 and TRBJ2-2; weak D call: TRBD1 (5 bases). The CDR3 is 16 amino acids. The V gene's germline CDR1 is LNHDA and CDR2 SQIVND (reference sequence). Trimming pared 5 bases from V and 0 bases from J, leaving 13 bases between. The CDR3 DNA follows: TGTGCCAGTAGTGCCCGGACAAACGCGAACACCGGGGAGCTGTTTTTT. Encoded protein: CASSARTNANTGELFF. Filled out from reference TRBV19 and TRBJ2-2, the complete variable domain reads DGGITQSPKYLFRKEGQNVTLSCEQNLNHDAMYWYRQDPGQGLRLIYYSQIVNDFQKGDIAEGYSVSREKKESFPLTVTSAQKNPTAFYLCASSARTNANTGELFFGEGSRLTVL.

CDR3 sequence reads: CASSLVRSSPYEQYF. The CDR3 DNA reads as TGTGCCAGCAGCTTAGTCCGGAGTTCCCCCTACGAGCAGTACTTC. The chain has TRBV11-2 and TRBJ2-7; D unclear. V was pared by 1 base and J by 2 bases, with 12 bases between. The CDR3 spans 15 residues. Germline CDR1 and CDR2: SGHAT and FQNNGV.

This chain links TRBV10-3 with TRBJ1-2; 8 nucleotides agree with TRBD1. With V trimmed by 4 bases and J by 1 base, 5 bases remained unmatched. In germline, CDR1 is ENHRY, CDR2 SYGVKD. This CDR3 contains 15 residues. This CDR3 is CAISGQGALNYGYTF. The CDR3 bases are TGTGCCATCAGTGGGCAGGGGGCTCTTAACTATGGCTACACCTTC.

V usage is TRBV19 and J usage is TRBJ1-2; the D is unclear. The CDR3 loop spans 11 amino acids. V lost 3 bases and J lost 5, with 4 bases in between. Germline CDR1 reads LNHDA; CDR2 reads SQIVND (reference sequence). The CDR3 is CASSIGYGYTF. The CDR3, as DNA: TGTGCCAGTAGTATCGGGTATGGCTACACCTTC.

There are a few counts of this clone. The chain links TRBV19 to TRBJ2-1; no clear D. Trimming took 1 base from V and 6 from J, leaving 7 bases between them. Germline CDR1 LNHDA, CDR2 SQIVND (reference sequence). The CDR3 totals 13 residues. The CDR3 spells CASSIGEPNEQFF. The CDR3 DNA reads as TGTGCCAGTAGTATAGGCGAACCCAATGAGCAGTTCTTC.

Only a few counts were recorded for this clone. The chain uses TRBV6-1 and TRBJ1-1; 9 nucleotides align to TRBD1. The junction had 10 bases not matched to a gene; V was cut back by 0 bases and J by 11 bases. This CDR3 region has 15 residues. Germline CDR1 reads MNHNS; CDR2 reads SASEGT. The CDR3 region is CASSEAPGQGSIAFF. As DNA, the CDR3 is TGTGCCAGCAGTGAAGCGCCGGGACAGGGTTCTATCGCTTTCTTT.

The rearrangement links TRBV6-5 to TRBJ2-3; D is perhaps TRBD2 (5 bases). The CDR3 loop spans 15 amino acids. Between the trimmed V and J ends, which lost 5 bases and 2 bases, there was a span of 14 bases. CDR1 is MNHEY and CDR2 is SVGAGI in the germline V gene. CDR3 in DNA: TGTGCCAGCAGTCTCGGAGCGGCTCCCACAGATACGCAGTATTTT. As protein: CASSLGAAPTDTQYF.

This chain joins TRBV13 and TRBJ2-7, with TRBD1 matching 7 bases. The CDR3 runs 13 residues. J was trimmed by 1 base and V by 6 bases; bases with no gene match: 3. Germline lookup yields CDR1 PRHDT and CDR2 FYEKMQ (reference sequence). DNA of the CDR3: TGTGCCAGCAGTACAGGGGATTCCTACGAGCAGTACTTC. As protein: CASSTGDSYEQYF.

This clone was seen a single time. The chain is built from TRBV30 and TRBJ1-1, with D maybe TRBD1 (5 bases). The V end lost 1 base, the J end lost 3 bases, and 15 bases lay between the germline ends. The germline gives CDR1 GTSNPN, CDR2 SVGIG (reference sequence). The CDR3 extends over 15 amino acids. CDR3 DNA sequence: TGTGCCTGGAGTGCCCTCGGGGGAGGCGACACTGAAGCTTTCTTT. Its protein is CAWSALGGGDTEAFF.

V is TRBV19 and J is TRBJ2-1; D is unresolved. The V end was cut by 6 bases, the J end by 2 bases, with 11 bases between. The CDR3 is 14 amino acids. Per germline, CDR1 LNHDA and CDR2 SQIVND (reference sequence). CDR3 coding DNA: TGTGCCAGTAGCCCCGCTGGGCCCTACAATGAGCAGTTCTTC. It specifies CASSPAGPYNEQFF.

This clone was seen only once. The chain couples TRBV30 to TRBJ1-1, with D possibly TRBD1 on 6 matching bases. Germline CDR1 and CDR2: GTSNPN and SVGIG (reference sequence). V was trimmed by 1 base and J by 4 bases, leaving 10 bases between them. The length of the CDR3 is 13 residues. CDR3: CAWSGQGSTEAFF. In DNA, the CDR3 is TGTGCCTGGAGTGGTCAGGGGAGCACTGAAGCTTTCTTT.

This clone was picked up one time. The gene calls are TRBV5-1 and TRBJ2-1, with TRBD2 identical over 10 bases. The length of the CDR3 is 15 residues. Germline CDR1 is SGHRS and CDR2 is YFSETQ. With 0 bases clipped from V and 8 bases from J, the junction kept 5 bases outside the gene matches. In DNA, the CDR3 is TGCGCCAGCAGCTTGGAGAGCGGGAGGGGCTATGAGCAGTTCTTC. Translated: CASSLESGRGYEQFF.

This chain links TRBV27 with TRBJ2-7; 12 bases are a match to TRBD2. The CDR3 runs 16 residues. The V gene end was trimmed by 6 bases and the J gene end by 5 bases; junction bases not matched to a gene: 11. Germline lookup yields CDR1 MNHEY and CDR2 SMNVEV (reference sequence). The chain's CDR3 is CASSSGTSGSFHEQYF. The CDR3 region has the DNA TGTGCCAGCAGCTCCGGGACTAGCGGGTCTTTCCACGAGCAGTACTTC.

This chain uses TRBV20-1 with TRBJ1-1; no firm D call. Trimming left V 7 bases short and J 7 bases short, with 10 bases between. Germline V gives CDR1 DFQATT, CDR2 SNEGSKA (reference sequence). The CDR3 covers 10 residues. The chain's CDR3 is CSVGRDEAFF. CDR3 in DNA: TGCAGTGTAGGGCGGGATGAAGCTTTCTTT.

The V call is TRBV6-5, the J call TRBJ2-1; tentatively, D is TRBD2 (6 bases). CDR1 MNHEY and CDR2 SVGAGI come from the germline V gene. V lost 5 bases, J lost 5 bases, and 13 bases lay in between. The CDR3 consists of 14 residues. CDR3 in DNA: TGTGCCAGCAGTCGAAGCGGGTACCACAATGAGCAGTTCTTC. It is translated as CASSRSGYHNEQFF.

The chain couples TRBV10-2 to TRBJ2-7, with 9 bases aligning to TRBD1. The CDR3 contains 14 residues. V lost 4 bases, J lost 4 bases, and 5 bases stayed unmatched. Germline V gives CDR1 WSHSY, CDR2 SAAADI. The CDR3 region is CASSVQGATYEQYF. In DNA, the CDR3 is TGCGCCAGCAGTGTACAGGGGGCTACGTACGAGCAGTACTTC.

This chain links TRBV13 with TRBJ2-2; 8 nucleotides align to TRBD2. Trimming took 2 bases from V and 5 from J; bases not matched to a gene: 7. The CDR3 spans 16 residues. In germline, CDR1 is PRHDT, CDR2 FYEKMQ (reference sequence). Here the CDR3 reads CASSLRSGSSTGELFF. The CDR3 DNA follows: TGTGCCAGCAGCTTACGGAGCGGGAGCTCAACCGGGGAGCTGTTTTTT.

The CDR3 sequence is CATSRDVGQGYYEQYF. The CDR3 DNA reads TGTGCCACCAGCAGAGATGTTGGACAGGGGTACTACGAGCAGTACTTC. V and J are TRBV15 and TRBJ2-7, with TRBD1 matching over 9 bases. Germline-derived CDR1 and CDR2 are LNHNV and YYDKDF (reference sequence). V gave up 0 bases and J gave up 3 bases; unmatched junction bases: 6. The CDR3 covers 16 residues.

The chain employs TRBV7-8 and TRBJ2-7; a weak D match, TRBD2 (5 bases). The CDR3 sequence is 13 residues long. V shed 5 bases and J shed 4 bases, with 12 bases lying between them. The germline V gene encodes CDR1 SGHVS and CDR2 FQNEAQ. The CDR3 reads CASSPSPGYEQYF. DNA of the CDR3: TGTGCCAGCAGCCCCTCCCCGGGGTACGAGCAGTACTTC.